Listed here are 27 T cell receptor beta chains from one sample, sequenced in a study of a mutant IDH1 vaccine in newly diagnosed glioma. Antigen specificity for these receptors is unknown. Time point denoted: week 35, safety follow-up. Vaccination comprised doses that each held 300 ug of mutant IDH1 20-mer peptide, plus topical imiquimod. Repertoires were generated with immunoSEQ multiplex PCR, while TCRdb's copy carries only in-frame clones and drops some. The data show around 57,000 clones, with around four fifths seen just once and roughly 4.5% held by the top ten. Sequences were derived from PBMCs, sampled from a glioma patient whose treatment included an IDH1 peptide vaccine. The receptors here all came from a young man with glioma.

This rearrangement joins TRBV11-3 to TRBJ2-1, with 11 bases lining up with TRBD2. The CDR3 extends over 17 amino acids. Germline V gene sequence: CDR1 SGHNT, CDR2 YENEEA. J gave up 4 bases and V 5 bases, and 10 bases lay outside the gene matches. CDR3 DNA sequence: TGTGCCAGCAGCACCGGGACTAGCGGCCGCCGTTACAATGAGCAGTTCTTC. Its protein is CASSTGTSGRRYNEQFF.

The genes are TRBV19 and TRBJ1-4; D call uncertain. The CDR3 runs to 13 residues. In germline, CDR1 is LNHDA, CDR2 SQIVND (reference sequence). Trimming removed 7 bases from V and 2 bases from J, with 8 bases in between. The DNA of the CDR3 is TGTGCCAGTATGAGGGCTACTAATGAAAAACTGTTTTTT. Its translation: CASMRATNEKLFF.

The rearrangement uses TRBV28 and TRBJ2-3, with a tentative D call TRBD1 (6 bases). V lost 6 bases and J 4 bases, leaving 14 bases between the germline ends. Germline V lookup: CDR1 MDHEN, CDR2 SYDVKM. The CDR3 runs 14 residues. DNA of the CDR3: TGTGCCAGCAGGGTACAGGGAAGGTCAGATACGCAGTATTTT. It specifies CASRVQGRSDTQYF.

V gene TRBV9 combines with J gene TRBJ2-1, with D possibly TRBD2 on 5 matching bases. Trimming left V 2 bases short and J 2 bases short, with 14 bases between. The germline CDR1 and CDR2 sequences are SGDLS and YYNGEE. This CDR3 comprises 16 residues. This chain's CDR3 is CASSVRIGSAYNEQFF. CDR3 bases: TGTGCCAGCAGCGTTCGGATTGGGAGTGCCTACAATGAGCAGTTCTTC. Based on the CDR3 plus reference TRBV9 and TRBJ2-1, the full variable domain is DSGVTQTPKHLITATGQRVTLRCSPRSGDLSVYWYQQSLDQGLQFLIQYYNGEERAKGNILERFSAQQFPDLHSELNLSSLELGDSALYFCASSVRIGSAYNEQFFGPGTRLTVL.

The V and J genes are TRBV29-1 and TRBJ2-1, with TRBD2 matching 8 bases. J lost 7 bases, V lost 7 bases, and 12 bases had no gene match. Germline V gene sequence: CDR1 SQVTM, CDR2 ANQGSEA. The CDR3 extends over 14 amino acids. CDR3: CSAPAGGINNEQFF. The CDR3 bases are TGCAGCGCTCCCGCGGGGGGAATTAATAATGAGCAGTTCTTC.

This chain joins TRBV5-4 and TRBJ1-1; D is undetermined. V lost 1 base to trimming and J lost 1 base, with 8 bases between them. The germline CDR1 and CDR2 sequences are SGHNT and YYREEE (reference sequence). This CDR3 spans 14 amino acids. CDR3 loop: CASSLQTPNTEAFF. In DNA form, the CDR3 reads TGTGCCAGCAGCTTGCAAACACCGAACACTGAAGCTTTCTTT.

The chain recombines TRBV29-1 with TRBJ1-2, with 10 bases lining up with TRBD1. Germline assignment: CDR1 SQVTM and CDR2 ANQGSEA. This CDR3 has 14 residues. V was clipped by 6 bases and J by 6 bases; unmatched bases: 10. The CDR3 DNA reads TGCAGCGTGGACACGGGACAGGGGCTTCATGGCTACACCTTC. Encoded protein: CSVDTGQGLHGYTF.

This clone was detected only a few times. The V call is TRBV7-9, the J call TRBJ2-5; D is ambiguous. Germline-derived CDR1 and CDR2 are SEHNR and FQNEAQ (reference sequence). V lost 1 base to trimming and J lost 0 bases, with 12 bases between them. The CDR3 runs to 16 residues. CDR3 in amino acids: CASSLVVSDNQETQYF. CDR3 nucleotides: TGTGCCAGCAGCTTAGTCGTTTCTGACAACCAAGAGACCCAGTACTTC.

This chain links TRBV2 with TRBJ2-2, with TRBD1 matching over 8 bases. The CDR3 is 14 residues long. The V and J ends lost 7 bases and 2 bases, in that order; junction bases with no gene match: 3. Per the germline V gene, CDR1 is SNHLY and CDR2 is FYNNEI. CDR3 in DNA: TGTGCCAGCAAGGGACAGGAAAACACCGGGGAGCTGTTTTTT. Its protein product is CASKGQENTGELFF. The variable domain in full, with the rest retrieved from reference TRBV2 and TRBJ2-2, is EPEVTQTPSHQVTQMGQEVILRCVPISNHLYFYWYRQILGQKVEFLVSFYNNEISEKSEIFDDQFSVERPDGSNFTLKIRSTKLEDSAMYFCASKGQENTGELFFGEGSRLTVL.

This clone appeared once. The chain combines TRBV27 with TRBJ2-2; D not resolved. This CDR3 comprises 16 residues. From germline, CDR1 is MNHEY and CDR2 SMNVEV (reference sequence). The V end was cut by 3 bases, the J end by 5 bases, with 16 bases between. CDR3 protein: CASSLGWAIPTGELFF. For the CDR3, the DNA is TGTGCCAGCAGTTTGGGGTGGGCAATACCAACCGGGGAGCTGTTTTTT.

The V gene is TRBV7-8, the J gene TRBJ1-1; no definite D call. Deletions cut 3 bases from V and 0 bases from J, with 5 bases between. The germline gives CDR1 SGHVS, CDR2 FQNEAQ. The CDR3 runs to 13 residues. CDR3 loop: CASSFQVNTEAFF. The CDR3 region has the DNA TGTGCCAGCAGCTTCCAGGTGAACACTGAAGCTTTCTTT.

The rearrangement uses TRBV5-1 and TRBJ2-5; no clear D gene. The CDR3 has 12 residues. Germline V gives CDR1 SGHRS, CDR2 YFSETQ. Trimming removed 0 bases from V and 5 bases from J, with 5 bases in between. The CDR3 spells CASSLAGETQYF. DNA for the CDR3: TGCGCCAGCAGCTTGGCCGGGGAGACCCAGTACTTC. The variable domain in full, completed from reference TRBV5-1 and TRBJ2-5, reads KAGVTQTPRYLIKTRGQQVTLSCSPISGHRSVSWYQQTPGQGLQFLFEYFSETQRNKGNFPGRFSGRQFSNSRSEMNVSTLELGDSALYLCASSLAGETQYFGPGTRLLVL.

This clone appeared a few times. J is TRBJ1-4 and V is TRBV7-9; D is unclear. CDR3 size: 15 residues. The V gene lost 5 bases and the J gene lost 0 bases, with 10 bases spanning the gap. From germline, CDR1 is SEHNR and CDR2 FQNEAQ (reference sequence). The CDR3 DNA reads TGTGCCAGCAGCCCGTACAGAGCAACTAATGAAAAACTGTTTTTT. This gives the protein CASSPYRATNEKLFF.

J is TRBJ2-1 and V is TRBV7-8; D may be TRBD2 (5 bases). The CDR3 covers 14 residues. Looked up from germline, CDR1 is SGHVS and CDR2 is FQNEAQ. V dropped 5 bases and J dropped 9 bases, with 17 bases sitting between them. CDR3 coding DNA: TGTGCCAGCAGCAAAACTAGAGTTGGCCTTGAGCAGTTCTTC. As protein: CASSKTRVGLEQFF.

This clone is medium-sized (0.01 to 0.1%) by share. The chain is built from TRBV7-6 and TRBJ1-1; a weak D match, TRBD1 (5 bases). V lost 5 bases and J lost 9, with 16 bases in between. Per germline, CDR1 SGHVS and CDR2 FNYEAQ. This CDR3 has 13 amino acids. CDR3 residues: CASSAETGVKAFF. The DNA of the CDR3 is TGTGCCAGCAGCGCAGAGACGGGGGTTAAAGCTTTCTTT.

The rearrangement joins TRBV4-2 to TRBJ2-3; TRBD2 matches 9 bases. In germline, CDR1 is LGHNA, CDR2 YNFKEQ. This CDR3 is 16 amino acids long. V was clipped by 4 bases and J by 5 bases; unmatched bases: 10. CDR3 residues: CASSPWVAGVIDTQYF. The CDR3 DNA reads TGTGCCAGCAGCCCTTGGGTAGCGGGGGTAATAGATACGCAGTATTTT.

This clone was recorded a few times. The chain recombines TRBV7-9 with TRBJ1-6; D gene uncertain. Trimming removed 3 bases at V and 7 bases at J, with 13 bases between. Germline-derived CDR1 and CDR2 are SEHNR and FQNEAQ (reference sequence). The CDR3 has 15 residues. CDR3 region: CASSFAEKGNSPLHF. The CDR3 nucleotides are TGTGCCAGCAGCTTCGCGGAGAAGGGCAATTCACCCCTCCACTTT.

The chain couples TRBV27 to TRBJ1-1, with a weak D call TRBD1 (6 bases). Trimming cost V 6 bases and J 6 bases, with 14 bases left between them. Germline CDR1 and CDR2: MNHEY and SMNVEV (reference sequence). The CDR3 totals 13 residues. The CDR3 loop is CASRETGGPEAFF. Written as DNA, the CDR3 is TGTGCCAGCAGAGAGACAGGTGGCCCTGAAGCTTTCTTT.

The chain links TRBV14 to TRBJ2-5; 11 bases match TRBD2. The V and J ends lost 2 bases and 2 bases, in that order; junction bases with no gene match: 4. The CDR3 spans 16 residues. CDR1 is SGHDN, CDR2 FVKESK, per germline. CDR3 loop: CASSQRLAGPQETQYF. The CDR3 DNA sequence: TGTGCCAGCAGCCAAAGACTAGCGGGGCCACAAGAGACCCAGTACTTC.

The genes are TRBV18 and TRBJ2-4; TRBD1 matches 8 bases. Trimming took 1 base from V and 2 from J; bases not matched to a gene: 7. CDR1 is KGHSH, CDR2 LQKENI, per germline. The CDR3 totals 17 residues. The CDR3 DNA follows: TGTGCCAGCTCACCACAGGTCGCAGGGGGCTCCAAAAACATTCAGTACTTC. This codes for CASSPQVAGGSKNIQYF.

The chain combines TRBV6-1 with TRBJ1-1; D unresolved. This CDR3 has 13 amino acids. The germline V and J ends were trimmed by 6 bases and 1 base, with 9 bases remaining between them. Germline CDR1 MNHNS, CDR2 SASEGT. The DNA of the CDR3 is TGTGCCAGCAGGGGTACAGCGAACACTGAAGCTTTCTTT. Residues: CASRGTANTEAFF.

The CDR3: CATSRDFSEVVWDGKNQPQHF. As DNA, the CDR3 is TGTGCCACCAGCAGAGATTTCTCTGAAGTCGTTTGGGACGGAAAGAATCAGCCCCAGCATTTT. The chain carries TRBV15 and TRBJ1-5; D might be TRBD1 (5 bases). V was trimmed by 0 bases and J by 4 bases, leaving 28 bases between them. CDR1 LNHNV and CDR2 YYDKDF come from the germline V gene (reference sequence). The CDR3 spans 21 residues.

This clone was picked up a small number of times. The rearrangement links TRBV2 to TRBJ1-1; D might be TRBD1 (5 bases). The CDR3 totals 12 residues. The germline V and J ends were trimmed by 4 bases and 8 bases, with 11 bases remaining between them. Looked up from germline, CDR1 is SNHLY and CDR2 is FYNNEI. The CDR3 coding sequence is TGTGCCAGCAGTGTGGGGACGGTCGAAGCTTTCTTT. Translating it yields CASSVGTVEAFF.

The V call is TRBV18, the J call TRBJ2-5, with D hard to call. The V gene's germline CDR1 is KGHSH and CDR2 LQKENI. The CDR3 covers 15 residues. V shed 1 base and J shed 1 base, with 10 bases lying between them. The CDR3 sequence: CASSPRRGPQETQYF. The CDR3, as DNA: TGTGCCAGCTCACCACGGCGAGGACCCCAAGAGACCCAGTACTTC.

This chain connects TRBV11-2 to TRBJ2-7, with D tentatively TRBD1 (6 bases). This CDR3 contains 15 residues. Between the trimmed V and J ends, which lost 4 bases and 2 bases, there was a span of 15 bases. The germline V gene has CDR1 SGHAT and CDR2 FQNNGV. The CDR3 is CASSSPQGGPYEQYF. CDR3 sequence (DNA): TGTGCCAGCAGCTCCCCACAGGGTGGGCCCTACGAGCAGTACTTC. Complete variable domain (other parts from reference TRBV11-2 and TRBJ2-7): EAGVAQSPRYKIIEKRQSVAFWCNPISGHATLYWYQQILGQGPKLLIQFQNNGVVDDSQLPKDRFSAERLKGVDSTLKIQPAKLEDSAVYLCASSSPQGGPYEQYFGPGTRLTVT.

J is TRBJ2-1 and V is TRBV9, with 7 bases matching TRBD1. J gave up 3 bases and V 4 bases, and 7 bases lay outside the gene matches. This CDR3 is 15 amino acids long. Per germline, CDR1 SGDLS and CDR2 YYNGEE. The CDR3 nucleotides read TGTGCCAGCAGCCCCACAGGGGTGGTCTACAATGAGCAGTTCTTC. It yields the protein CASSPTGVVYNEQFF. The variable domain in full, with the rest retrieved from reference TRBV9 and TRBJ2-1, is DSGVTQTPKHLITATGQRVTLRCSPRSGDLSVYWYQQSLDQGLQFLIQYYNGEERAKGNILERFSAQQFPDLHSELNLSSLELGDSALYFCASSPTGVVYNEQFFGPGTRLTVL.

The chain combines TRBV5-4 with TRBJ1-2; possible D gene TRBD1, 5 bases. V gave up 3 bases and J gave up 3 bases, with 12 bases separating them. The germline V gene has CDR1 SGHNT and CDR2 YYREEE (reference sequence). The CDR3 is 14 residues long. CDR3 loop: CASSSVRGHYGYTF. The CDR3 DNA follows: TGTGCCAGCAGCTCCGTTCGGGGCCACTATGGCTACACCTTC.